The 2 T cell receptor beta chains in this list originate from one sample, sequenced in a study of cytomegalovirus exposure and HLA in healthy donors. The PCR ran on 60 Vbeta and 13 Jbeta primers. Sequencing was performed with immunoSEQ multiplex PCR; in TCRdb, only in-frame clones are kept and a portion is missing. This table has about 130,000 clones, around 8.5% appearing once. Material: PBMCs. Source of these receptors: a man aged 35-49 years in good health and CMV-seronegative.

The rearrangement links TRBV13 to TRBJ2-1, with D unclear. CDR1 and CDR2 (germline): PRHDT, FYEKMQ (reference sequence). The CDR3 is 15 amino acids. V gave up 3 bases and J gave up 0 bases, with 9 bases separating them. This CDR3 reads CASSLAVGSYNEQFF. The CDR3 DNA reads TGTGCCAGCAGCTTGGCGGTGGGCTCCTACAATGAGCAGTTCTTC.

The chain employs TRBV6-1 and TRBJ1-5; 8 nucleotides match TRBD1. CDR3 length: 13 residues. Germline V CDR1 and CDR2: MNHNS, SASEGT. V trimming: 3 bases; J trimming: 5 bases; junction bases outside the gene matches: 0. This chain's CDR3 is CASSETGDQPQHF. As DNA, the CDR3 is TGTGCCAGCAGTGAGACAGGGGATCAGCCCCAGCATTTT.